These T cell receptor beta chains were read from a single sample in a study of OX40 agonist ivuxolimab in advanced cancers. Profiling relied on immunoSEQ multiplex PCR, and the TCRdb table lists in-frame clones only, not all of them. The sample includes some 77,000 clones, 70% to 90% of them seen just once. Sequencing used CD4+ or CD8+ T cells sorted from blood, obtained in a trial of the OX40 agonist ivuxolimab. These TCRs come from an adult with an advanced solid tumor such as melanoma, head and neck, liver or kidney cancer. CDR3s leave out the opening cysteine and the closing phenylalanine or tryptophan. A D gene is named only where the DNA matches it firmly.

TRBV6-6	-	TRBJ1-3	ASRERGTGNTIY
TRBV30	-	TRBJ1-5	AWSGTHLNQPQH
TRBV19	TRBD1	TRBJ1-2	ASAPGQAGYT
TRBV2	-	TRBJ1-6	ASSRLRSENSPLH
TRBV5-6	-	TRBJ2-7	ASSYVAYEQY
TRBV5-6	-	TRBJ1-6	ASSLVSSPLH
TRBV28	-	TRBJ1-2	ASSASQEIYGYT
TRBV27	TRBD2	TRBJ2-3	ASSRLAGGADTQY
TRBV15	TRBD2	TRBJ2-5	ATSSGGGNQETQY
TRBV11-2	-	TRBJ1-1	ASSPHRTQAGEAF
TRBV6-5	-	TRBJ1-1	ASMWSRLAF
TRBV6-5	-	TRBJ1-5	ASSYNGRNQPQH
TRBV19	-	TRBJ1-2	ASSIGDRVGYT
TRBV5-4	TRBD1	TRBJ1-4	ASSLRTGGVEKLF
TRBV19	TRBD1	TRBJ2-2	ASTLTGVTGELF
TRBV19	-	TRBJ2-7	ASIIRPSHPRSYEQY
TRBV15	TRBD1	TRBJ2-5	ATSDRGETQY